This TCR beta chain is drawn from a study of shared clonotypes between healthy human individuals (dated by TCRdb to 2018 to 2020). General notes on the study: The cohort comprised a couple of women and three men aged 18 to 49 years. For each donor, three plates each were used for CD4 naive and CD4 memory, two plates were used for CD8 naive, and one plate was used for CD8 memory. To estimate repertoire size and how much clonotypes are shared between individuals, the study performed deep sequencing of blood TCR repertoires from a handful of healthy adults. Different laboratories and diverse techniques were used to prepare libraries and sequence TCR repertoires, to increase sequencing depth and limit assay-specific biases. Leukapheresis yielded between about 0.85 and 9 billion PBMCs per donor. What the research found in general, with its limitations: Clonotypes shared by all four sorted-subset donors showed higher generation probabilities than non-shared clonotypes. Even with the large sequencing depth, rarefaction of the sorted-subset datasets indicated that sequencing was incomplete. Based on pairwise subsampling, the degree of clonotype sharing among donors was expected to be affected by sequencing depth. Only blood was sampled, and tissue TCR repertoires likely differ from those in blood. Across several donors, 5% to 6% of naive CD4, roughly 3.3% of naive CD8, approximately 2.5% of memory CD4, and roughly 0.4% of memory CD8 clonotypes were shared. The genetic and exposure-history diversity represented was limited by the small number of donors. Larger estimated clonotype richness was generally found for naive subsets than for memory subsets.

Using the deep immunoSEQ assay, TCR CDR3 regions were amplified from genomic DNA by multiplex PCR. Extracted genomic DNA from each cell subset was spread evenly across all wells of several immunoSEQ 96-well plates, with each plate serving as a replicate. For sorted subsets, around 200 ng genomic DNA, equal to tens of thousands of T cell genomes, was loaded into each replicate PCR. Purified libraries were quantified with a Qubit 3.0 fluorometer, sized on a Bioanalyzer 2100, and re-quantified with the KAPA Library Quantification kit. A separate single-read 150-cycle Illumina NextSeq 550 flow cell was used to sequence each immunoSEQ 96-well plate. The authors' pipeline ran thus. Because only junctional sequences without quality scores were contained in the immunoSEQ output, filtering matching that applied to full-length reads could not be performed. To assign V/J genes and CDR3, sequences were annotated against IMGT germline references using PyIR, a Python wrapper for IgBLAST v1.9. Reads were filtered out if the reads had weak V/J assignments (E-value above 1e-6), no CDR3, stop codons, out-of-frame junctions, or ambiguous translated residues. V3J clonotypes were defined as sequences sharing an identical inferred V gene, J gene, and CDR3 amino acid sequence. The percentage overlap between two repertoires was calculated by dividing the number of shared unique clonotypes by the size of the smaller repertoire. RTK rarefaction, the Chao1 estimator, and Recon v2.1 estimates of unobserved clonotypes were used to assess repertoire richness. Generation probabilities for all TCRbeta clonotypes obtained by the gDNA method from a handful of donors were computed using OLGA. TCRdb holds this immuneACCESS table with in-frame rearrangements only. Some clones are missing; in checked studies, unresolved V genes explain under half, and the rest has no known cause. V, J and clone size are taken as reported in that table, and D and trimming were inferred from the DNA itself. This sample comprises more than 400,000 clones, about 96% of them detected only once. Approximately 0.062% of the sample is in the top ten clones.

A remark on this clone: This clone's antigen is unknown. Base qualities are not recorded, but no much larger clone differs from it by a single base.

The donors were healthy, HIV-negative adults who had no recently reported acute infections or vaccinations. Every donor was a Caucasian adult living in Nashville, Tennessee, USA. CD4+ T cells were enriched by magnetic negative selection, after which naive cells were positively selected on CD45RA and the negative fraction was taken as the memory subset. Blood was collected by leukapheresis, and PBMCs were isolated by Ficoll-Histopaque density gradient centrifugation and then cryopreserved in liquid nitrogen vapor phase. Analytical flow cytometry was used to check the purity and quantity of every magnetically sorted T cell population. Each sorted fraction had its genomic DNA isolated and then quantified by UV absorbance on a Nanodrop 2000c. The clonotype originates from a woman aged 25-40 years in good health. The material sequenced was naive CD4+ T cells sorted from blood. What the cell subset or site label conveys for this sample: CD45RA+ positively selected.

The CDR3 sequence is CASENWGNQPQHF. At the DNA level, the sequence is TGTGCCAGCGAGAACTGGGGCAATCAGCCCCAGCATTTT. The chain was built from TRBV28 and TRBJ1-5; no D segment can be confidently identified. The junction carries 10 bases between V and J, which are trimmed by 8 bases and 2 bases respectively. From cysteine to phenylalanine, the CDR3 is 13 amino acids long. The kept DNA is CDR3 alone, 39 bases in frame from the first base. According to the germline V gene, CDR1 reads MDHEN and CDR2 reads SYDVKM.